This passage covers 9 T cell receptor beta chains from one sample sequenced in a study of T cells in localized non-small cell lung cancer. Sequencing used immunoSEQ multiplex PCR; TCRdb keeps in-frame clones, though not all of them. The sample has some 78,000 clones, 70% to 90% seen once; the top ten hold over 2.5%. Material: peripheral blood, obtained before any cancer treatment. The receptors come from a man aged 35-75 years with stage I lung adenocarcinoma.

The chain combines TRBV7-3 with TRBJ2-3, with 7 bases aligning to TRBD2. Per germline, CDR1 SGHTA and CDR2 FQGTGA. This CDR3 region has 13 residues. V was pared by 6 bases and J by 3 bases, with 3 bases of the junction left unmatched. The CDR3 DNA reads TGTGCCAGCAGTTATAGCGGGACAGATACGCAGTATTTT. This encodes CASSYSGTDTQYF.

The genes are TRBV27 and TRBJ1-5; 7 bases match TRBD1. The J segment lost 8 bases and the V segment lost 6 bases, leaving 13 bases of the junction unmatched. The CDR3 is 15 residues long. Germline CDR1 reads MNHEY; CDR2 reads SMNVEV (reference sequence). This CDR3 reads CASSHDRVNGEPQHF. The DNA of the CDR3 is TGTGCCAGCAGCCACGACAGGGTCAACGGTGAGCCCCAGCATTTT.

This chain connects TRBV19 to TRBJ1-1; D is undetermined. Germline CDR1 reads LNHDA; CDR2 reads SQIVND (reference sequence). This CDR3 comprises 12 residues. V shed 5 bases and J shed 1 base, with 5 bases lying between them. In DNA form, the CDR3 reads TGTGCCAGTAGTTGGGGGAACACTGAAGCTTTCTTT. Its protein product is CASSWGNTEAFF.

The chain combines TRBV25-1 with TRBJ2-2; TRBD2 is a possible D gene (6 bases). Germline CDR1 MGHDK, CDR2 SYGVNS. Trimming took 1 base from V and 5 from J, leaving 11 bases between them. This CDR3 has 15 residues. CDR3 sequence: CASSEWDSDTGELFF. CDR3 in DNA: TGTGCCAGCAGTGAATGGGACTCGGATACCGGGGAGCTGTTTTTT.

The chain employs TRBV5-1 and TRBJ2-7, with unresolved D. The CDR3 is 14 amino acids. The germline V gene has CDR1 SGHRS and CDR2 YFSETQ. Trimming stripped 4 bases from V and 4 bases from J, with 15 bases between. The CDR3 protein is CASSPRAWDYEQYF. The DNA for the CDR3 is TGCGCCAGCAGCCCTCGGGCGTGGGATTACGAGCAGTACTTC.

This clone was recorded only once. This rearrangement joins TRBV15 to TRBJ1-2; D unresolved. The ends were cut back, 0 bases at V and 3 bases at J, with 5 bases in the middle. CDR1 is LNHNV, CDR2 YYDKDF, per germline (reference sequence). The CDR3 contains 13 residues. The CDR3 bases are TGTGCCACCAGCAGAGATAGAGACTATGGCTACACCTTC. Protein: CATSRDRDYGYTF.

In DNA, the CDR3 is TGTGCCAGTAAACTAGCGGGGAGCACAGATACGCAGTATTTT. Protein product: CASKLAGSTDTQYF. The J gene is TRBJ2-3, the V gene TRBV19, with 10 nucleotides matching TRBD2. V lost 7 bases and J lost 0; bases outside the gene matches: 1. Germline V gene sequence: CDR1 LNHDA, CDR2 SQIVND (reference sequence). The length of the CDR3 is 14 residues.

The sample holds many counts of this clone. This chain's CDR3 is CASSQGEGGANTGELFF. DNA for the CDR3: TGTGCCAGCAGCCAAGGGGAAGGGGGCGCAAACACCGGGGAGCTGTTTTTT. The gene calls are TRBV11-3 and TRBJ2-2; 7 bases match TRBD1. The V gene end was trimmed by 5 bases and the J gene end by 2 bases; junction bases not matched to a gene: 11. Per the germline V gene, CDR1 is SGHNT and CDR2 is YENEEA. The length of the CDR3 is 17 residues.

The CDR3 loop is CASSLSRGDYIQYF. Written as DNA, the CDR3 is TGTGCCAGCAGCTTGAGTCGGGGGGACTACATTCAGTACTTC. The V gene is TRBV11-2, the J gene TRBJ2-4; the match to TRBD2 covers 7 bases. V shed 3 bases and J 8 bases; nucleotides not matched to a gene: 7. The CDR3 loop spans 14 amino acids. Looked up from germline, CDR1 is SGHAT and CDR2 is FQNNGV.